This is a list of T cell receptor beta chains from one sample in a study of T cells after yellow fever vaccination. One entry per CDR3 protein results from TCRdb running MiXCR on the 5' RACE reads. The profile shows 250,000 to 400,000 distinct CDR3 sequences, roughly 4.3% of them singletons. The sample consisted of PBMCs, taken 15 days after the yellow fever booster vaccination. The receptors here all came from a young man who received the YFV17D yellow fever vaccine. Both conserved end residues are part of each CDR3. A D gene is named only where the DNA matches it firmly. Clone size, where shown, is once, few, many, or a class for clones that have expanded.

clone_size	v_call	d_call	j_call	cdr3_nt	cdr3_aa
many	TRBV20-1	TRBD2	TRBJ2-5	TGCAGTGCTAGCGGGGGGGCTAAAGAGACCCAGTACTTC	CSASGGAKETQYF
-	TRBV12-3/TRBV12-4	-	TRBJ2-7	TGTGCCAGCAGTTTCCTAGGGGCCAGCTACGAGCAGTACTTC	CASSFLGASYEQYF
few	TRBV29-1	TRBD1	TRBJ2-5	TGCAGCGTTGAAGATACAGGGGGAGTTGTGGAGACCCAGTACTTC	CSVEDTGGVVETQYF
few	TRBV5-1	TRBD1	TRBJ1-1	TGCGCCAGCAGCTCCTCAGGGGGGGGGCCTGAAGCTTTCTTT	CASSSSGGGPEAFF
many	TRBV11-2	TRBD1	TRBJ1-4	TGTGCCAGCAGCTTAGATGGACAGGCGTATGAAAAACTGTTTTTT	CASSLDGQAYEKLFF
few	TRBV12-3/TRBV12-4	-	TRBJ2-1	TGTGCCAGCAACCCTACGGGAGGGACAGTAGAGCAGTTCTTC	CASNPTGGTVEQFF
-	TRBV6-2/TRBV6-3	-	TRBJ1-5	TGTGCCAGCAGTTACCCAGGGACCGGGAATCAGCCCCAGCAATTT	CASSYPGTGNQPQQF
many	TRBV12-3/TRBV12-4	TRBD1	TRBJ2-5	TGTGCCAGCAGTTCAACGCAGGGGGCTTGGGAGACCCAGTACTTC	CASSSTQGAWETQYF
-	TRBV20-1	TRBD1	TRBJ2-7	TGCAGTGCCAAGCCGGGACAGGGGACTATCGAGCAGTACTTC	CSAKPGQGTIEQYF
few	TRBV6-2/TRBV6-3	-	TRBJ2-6	TGTGCCAGCAGGGTGGAGGGAGGGGCCAACGTCCTGACTTTC	CASRVEGGANVLTF
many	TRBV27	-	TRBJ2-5	TGTGCCAGCGGCCTATTTAGGGAGACCCAGTACTTC	CASGLFRETQYF
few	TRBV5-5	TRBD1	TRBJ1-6	TGTGCCAGCAGCTTGGGACAGGGTTCGCCCCTCCACTTT	CASSLGQGSPLHF
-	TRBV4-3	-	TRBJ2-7	TGCGCCAGCAGCCAAGATGTTGGGGCGTACGAGCAGTACTTC	CASSQDVGAYEQYF
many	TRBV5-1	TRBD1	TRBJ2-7	TGCGCCAGCAGCCTCCAAGGACAGGGTCCCTACGAGCAGTACTTC	CASSLQGQGPYEQYF
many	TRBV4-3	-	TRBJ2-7	TGCGCCAGCAGCCAAGAATGGCAGGGGAGCGCCTACGAGCAGTACTTC	CASSQEWQGSAYEQYF
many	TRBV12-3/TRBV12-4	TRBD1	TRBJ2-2	TGTGCCAGCAGTACCCGACAGGGGGCGGGCGGGGAGCTGTTTTTT	CASSTRQGAGGELFF
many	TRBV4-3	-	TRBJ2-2	TGCGCCAGCAGCCTTCGATCGGGTGGGGAGCTGTTTTTT	CASSLRSGGELFF
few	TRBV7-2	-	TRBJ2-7	TGTGCCAGCAGAAAGGACAGAGCTTACGAGCAGTACTTC	CASRKDRAYEQYF
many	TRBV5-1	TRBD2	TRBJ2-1	TGCGCCAGCGGAAGTACTAGCGGGGGGGCGAATGAGCAGTTCTTC	CASGSTSGGANEQFF
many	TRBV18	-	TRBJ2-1	TGTGCCAGCTCACCGGGAGCGGTTTCGGACAATGAGCAGTTCTTC	CASSPGAVSDNEQFF
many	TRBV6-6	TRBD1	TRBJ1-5	TGTGCCAGCAGTTACTCGATTCCCAGGGGGCTAATTCAGCCCCAGCATTTT	CASSYSIPRGLIQPQHF
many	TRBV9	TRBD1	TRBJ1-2	TGTGCCAGCAGCCCTATGGACAGGTTCTATGGCTACACCTTC	CASSPMDRFYGYTF
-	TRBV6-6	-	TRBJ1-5	TGTGCCAGCAGTTGGGCGAATCGGGGGCCCCAGCATTTT	CASSWANRGPQHF
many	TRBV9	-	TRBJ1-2	TGTGCCAGCAGCGCCGACACAGGGCCCAACTATGGCTACACCTTC	CASSADTGPNYGYTF
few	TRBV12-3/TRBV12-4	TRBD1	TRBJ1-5	TGTGCCAGCAGCTCCGGGACAGGGGATTTTCAGCCCCAGCATTTT	CASSSGTGDFQPQHF
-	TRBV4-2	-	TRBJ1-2	TGTGCCAGCAGCCCGTCCGACAGATATAATGGCTACACCTTC	CASSPSDRYNGYTF
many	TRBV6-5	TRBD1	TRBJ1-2	TGTGCCAGCAGTACCCGACAGGGCGGATACTATGGCTACACCTTC	CASSTRQGGYYGYTF
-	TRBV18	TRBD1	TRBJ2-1	TGTGCCAGCTCACGGGGGACAGGGGTATTCTACAATGAGCAGTTCTTC	CASSRGTGVFYNEQFF
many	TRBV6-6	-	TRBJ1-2	TGTGCCAGTCGTGGTGCGCGGGACAACTATGGCTACACCTTC	CASRGARDNYGYTF
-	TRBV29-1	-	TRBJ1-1	TGCAGCGTTGGGGACCTCGACTTGGAAGCTTTCTTT	CSVGDLDLEAFF
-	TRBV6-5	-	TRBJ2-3	TGTGCCAGCAGCTGTTGGAGCACAGATACGCAGTATTTT	CASSCWSTDTQYF
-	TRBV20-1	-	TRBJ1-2	TGCAGTGCTCCCATCCTGCTCGCAAGCTACACCTTC	CSAPILLASYTF
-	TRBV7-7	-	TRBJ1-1	TGTGCCAGCAGCTCCTCAGAACTTTCTGAAGCTTTCTTT	CASSSSELSEAFF
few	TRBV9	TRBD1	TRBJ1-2	TGTGCCAGCAGCGTAGGACAGGGCCCCCTCCCGGGCTACACCTTC	CASSVGQGPLPGYTF
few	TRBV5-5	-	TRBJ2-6	TGTGCCAGCAGCTTACGACTATCGGGGTCTGGGGCCAACGTCCTGACTTTC	CASSLRLSGSGANVLTF
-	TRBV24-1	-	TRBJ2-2	TGTGCCACCGGGGTTAACGGGGAGCTGTTTTTT	CATGVNGELFF
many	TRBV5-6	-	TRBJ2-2	TGTGCCAGCAGCTTGGGTCCCCCCAGCAACACCGGGGAGCTGTTTTTT	CASSLGPPSNTGELFF
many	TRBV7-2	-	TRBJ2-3	TGTGCCAGCAGCCCGTTCACAGATACGCAGTATTTT	CASSPFTDTQYF
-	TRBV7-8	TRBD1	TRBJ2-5	TGTGCCAGCAGCACCTCTCCCACAGGGGATCAGGAGACCCAGTACTTC	CASSTSPTGDQETQYF
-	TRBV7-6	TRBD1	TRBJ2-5	TGTGCCAGCAGCCCCTGGACAGGGGGCGAGGAGACCCAGTACTTC	CASSPWTGGEETQYF
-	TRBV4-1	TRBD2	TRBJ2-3	TGCGCCAGCAGCCAAGCGACTAGCTCAGATACGCAGTATTTT	CASSQATSSDTQYF
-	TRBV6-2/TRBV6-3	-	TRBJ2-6	TGTGCCAGCAACCCCGGTGGCAGCCGGAACCTCCCACGGTCTGGGGCCAACGTCCTGACTTTC	CASNPGGSRNLPRSGANVLTF
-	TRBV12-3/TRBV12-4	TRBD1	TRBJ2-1	TGTGCCAGCAGCCTATTCCGGGACAGCCTACTCTTC	CASSLFRDSLLF
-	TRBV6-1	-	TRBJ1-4	TGTGCCAGCAGTGAAGTTCACGGGGTAACTAATGAAAAACTGTTTTTT	CASSEVHGVTNEKLFF
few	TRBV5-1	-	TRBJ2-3	TGCGCCAGCAGCCCGGGGGAGACCACAGATACGCAGTATTTT	CASSPGETTDTQYF